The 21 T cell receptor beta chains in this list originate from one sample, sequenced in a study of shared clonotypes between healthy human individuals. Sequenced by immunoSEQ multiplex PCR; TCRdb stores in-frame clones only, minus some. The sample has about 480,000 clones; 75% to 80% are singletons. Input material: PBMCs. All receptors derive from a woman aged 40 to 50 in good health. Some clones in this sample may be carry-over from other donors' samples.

The CDR3 DNA sequence: TGTGCCAGCAGTGAAGCGAGCCCGACAGGGGCCCAGAACACTGAAGCTTTCTTT. It translates to CASSEASPTGAQNTEAFF. The rearrangement links TRBV2 to TRBJ1-1, with 8 positions matching TRBD1. The CDR3 is 18 amino acids. Germline V gene data show CDR1 as SNHLY and CDR2 as FYNNEI. V dropped 0 bases and J dropped 1; count of bases not matched to a gene: 10.

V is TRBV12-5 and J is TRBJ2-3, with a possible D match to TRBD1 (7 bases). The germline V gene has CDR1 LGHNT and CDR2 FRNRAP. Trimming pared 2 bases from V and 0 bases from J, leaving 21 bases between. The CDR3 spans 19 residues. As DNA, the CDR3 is TGTGCTAGTGGTTTGACGACAGGGAGGCTTTATTTAAGCACAGATACGCAGTATTTT. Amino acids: CASGLTTGRLYLSTDTQYF.

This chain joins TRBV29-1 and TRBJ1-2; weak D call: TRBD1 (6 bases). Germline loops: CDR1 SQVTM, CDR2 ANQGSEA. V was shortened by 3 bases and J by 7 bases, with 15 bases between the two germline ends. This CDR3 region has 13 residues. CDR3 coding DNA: TGCAGCGTTGAGGGGACATTCGGCGCTGGCTACACCTTC. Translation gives CSVEGTFGAGYTF. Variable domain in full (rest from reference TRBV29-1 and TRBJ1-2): SAVISQKPSRDICQRGTSLTIQCQVDSQVTMMFWYRQQPGQSLTLIATANQGSEATYESGFVIDKFPISRPNLTFSTLTVSNMSPEDSSIYLCSVEGTFGAGYTFGSGTRLTVV.

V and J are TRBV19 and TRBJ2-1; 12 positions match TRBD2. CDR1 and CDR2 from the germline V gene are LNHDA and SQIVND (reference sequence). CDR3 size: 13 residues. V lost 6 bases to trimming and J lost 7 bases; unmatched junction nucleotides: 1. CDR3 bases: TGTGCCAGTAGGACTAGCGGGAGTAATGAGCAGTTCTTC. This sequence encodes CASRTSGSNEQFF.

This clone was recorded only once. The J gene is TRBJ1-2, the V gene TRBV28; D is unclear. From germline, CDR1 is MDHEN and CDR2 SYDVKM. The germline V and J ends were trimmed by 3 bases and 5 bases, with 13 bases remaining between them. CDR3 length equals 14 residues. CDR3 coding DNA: TGTGCCAGCAGTTTCTCGGGAAGCGGGTATGGCTACACCTTC. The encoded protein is CASSFSGSGYGYTF.

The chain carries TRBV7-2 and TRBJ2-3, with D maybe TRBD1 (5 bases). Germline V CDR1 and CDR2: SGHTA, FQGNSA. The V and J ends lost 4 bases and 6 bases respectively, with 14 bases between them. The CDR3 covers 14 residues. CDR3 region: CASSSIRVVDTQYF. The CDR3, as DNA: TGTGCCAGCAGCTCTATCAGGGTCGTCGATACGCAGTATTTT. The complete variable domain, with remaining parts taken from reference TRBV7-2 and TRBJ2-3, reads GAGVSQSPSNKVTEKGKDVELRCDPISGHTALYWYRQSLGQGLEFLIYFQGNSAPDKSGLPSDRFSAERTGGSVSTLTIQRTQQEDSAVYLCASSSIRVVDTQYFGPGTRLTVL.

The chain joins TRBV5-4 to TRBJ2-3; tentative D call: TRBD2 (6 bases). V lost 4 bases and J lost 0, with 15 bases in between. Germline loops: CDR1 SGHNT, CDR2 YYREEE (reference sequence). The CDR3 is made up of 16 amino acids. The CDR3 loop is CASSTGTGGSTDTQYF. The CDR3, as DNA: TGTGCCAGCAGCACCGGGACTGGCGGGAGCACAGATACGCAGTATTTT.

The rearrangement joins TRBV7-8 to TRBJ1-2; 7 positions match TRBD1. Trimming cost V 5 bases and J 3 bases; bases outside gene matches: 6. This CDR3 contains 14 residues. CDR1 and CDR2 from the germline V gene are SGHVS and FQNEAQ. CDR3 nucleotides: TGTGCCAGCAGCCAGGGGACAGCTGACTATGGCTACACCTTC. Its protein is CASSQGTADYGYTF.

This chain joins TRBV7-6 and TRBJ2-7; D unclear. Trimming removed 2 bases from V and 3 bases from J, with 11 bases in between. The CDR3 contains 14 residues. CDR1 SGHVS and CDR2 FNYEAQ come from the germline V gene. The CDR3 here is CASSLSGQIYEQYF. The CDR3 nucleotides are TGTGCCAGCAGCTTATCGGGTCAGATCTACGAGCAGTACTTC.

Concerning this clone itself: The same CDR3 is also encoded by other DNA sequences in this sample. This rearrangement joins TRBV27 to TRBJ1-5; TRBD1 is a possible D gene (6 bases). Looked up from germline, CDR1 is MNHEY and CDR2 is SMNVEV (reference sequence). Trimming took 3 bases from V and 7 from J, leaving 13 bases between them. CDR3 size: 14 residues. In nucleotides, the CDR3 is TGTGCCAGCAGTTTTACAGGGCGGGGGCAGCCCCAGCATTTT. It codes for CASSFTGRGQPQHF.

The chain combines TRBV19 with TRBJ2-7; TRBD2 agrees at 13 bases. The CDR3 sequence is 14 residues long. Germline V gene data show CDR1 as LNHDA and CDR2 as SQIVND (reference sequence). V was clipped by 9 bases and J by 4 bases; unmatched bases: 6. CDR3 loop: CASGLAGAEYEQYF. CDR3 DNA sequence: TGTGCCAGCGGACTAGCGGGAGCTGAATACGAGCAGTACTTC.

CDR3 DNA sequence: TGTGCCAGCAGCTTAGTGGCTAGCGGGACCGGTTCCTACGAGCAGTACTTC. Its protein product is CASSLVASGTGSYEQYF. This sequence joins TRBV7-3 and TRBJ2-7; 9 bases are shared with TRBD2. This CDR3 is built from 17 residues. Looked up from germline, CDR1 is SGHTA and CDR2 is FQGTGA. J lost 1 base, V lost 2 bases, and 9 bases had no gene match.

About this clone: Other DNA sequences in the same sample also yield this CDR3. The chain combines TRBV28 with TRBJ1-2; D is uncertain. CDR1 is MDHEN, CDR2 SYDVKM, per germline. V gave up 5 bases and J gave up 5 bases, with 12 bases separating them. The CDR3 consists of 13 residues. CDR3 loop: CASSLRTLYGYTF. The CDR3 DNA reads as TGTGCCAGCAGTCTCAGGACCCTTTATGGCTACACCTTC.

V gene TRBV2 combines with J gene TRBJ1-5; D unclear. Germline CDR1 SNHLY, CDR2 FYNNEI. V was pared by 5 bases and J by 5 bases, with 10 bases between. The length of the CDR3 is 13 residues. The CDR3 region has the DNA TGTGCCAGCAGTCCATATCAGTATCAGCCCCAGCATTTT. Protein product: CASSPYQYQPQHF.

CDR3 sequence: CASSQGGPQETQYF. The CDR3 nucleotides read TGCGCCAGCAGCCAAGGAGGACCACAAGAGACCCAGTACTTC. The chain recombines TRBV5-1 with TRBJ2-5; the D gene is possibly TRBD2 (5 bases). The germline CDR1 and CDR2 sequences are SGHRS and YFSETQ. V was trimmed by 4 bases and J by 2 bases, leaving 12 bases between them. The CDR3 is 14 amino acids.

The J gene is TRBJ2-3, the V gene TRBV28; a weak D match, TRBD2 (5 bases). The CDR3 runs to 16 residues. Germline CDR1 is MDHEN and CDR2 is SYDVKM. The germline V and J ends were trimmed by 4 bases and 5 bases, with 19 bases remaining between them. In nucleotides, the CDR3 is TGTGCCAGCAGTTCCGCGACTAACCCCTGGGGAGATACGCAGTATTTT. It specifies CASSSATNPWGDTQYF.

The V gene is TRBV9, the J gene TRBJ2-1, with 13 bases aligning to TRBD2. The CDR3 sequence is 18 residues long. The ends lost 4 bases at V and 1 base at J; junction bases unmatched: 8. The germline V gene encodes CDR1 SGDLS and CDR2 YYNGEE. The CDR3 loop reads CASSPGLAGVESYNEQFF. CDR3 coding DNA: TGTGCCAGCAGCCCAGGACTAGCGGGAGTCGAATCCTACAATGAGCAGTTCTTC.

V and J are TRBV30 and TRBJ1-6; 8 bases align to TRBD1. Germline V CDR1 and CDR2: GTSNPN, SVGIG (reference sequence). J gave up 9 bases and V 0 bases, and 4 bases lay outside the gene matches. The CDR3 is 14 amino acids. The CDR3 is CAWSVAGGSSPLHF. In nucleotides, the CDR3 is TGTGCCTGGAGTGTAGCAGGGGGCAGTTCACCCCTCCACTTT.

Here the CDR3 reads CASSPPGLSAEEQYF. CDR3 DNA: TGTGCCAGCTCACCCCCCGGACTCTCGGCTGAGGAGCAGTACTTC. V is TRBV18 and J is TRBJ2-7, with D perhaps TRBD2 (5 bases). Germline loops: CDR1 KGHSH, CDR2 LQKENI. V was clipped by 3 bases and J by 7 bases, with 19 bases between them. This CDR3 is 15 amino acids long.

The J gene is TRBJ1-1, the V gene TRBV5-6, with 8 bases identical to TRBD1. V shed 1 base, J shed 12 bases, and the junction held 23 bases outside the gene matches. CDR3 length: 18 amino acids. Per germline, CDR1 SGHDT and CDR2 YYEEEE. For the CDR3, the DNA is TGTGCCAGCAGCTTGAGGTGGACAGGGAAGAACGGAATAGCATGGTCTTTCTTT. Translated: CASSLRWTGKNGIAWSFF.

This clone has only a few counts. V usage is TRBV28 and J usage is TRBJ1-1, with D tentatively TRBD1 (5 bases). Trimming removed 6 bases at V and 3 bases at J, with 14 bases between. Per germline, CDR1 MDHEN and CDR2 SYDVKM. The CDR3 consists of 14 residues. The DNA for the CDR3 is TGTGCCAGCAGCTCCCAGCAGGGACACACTGAAGCTTTCTTT. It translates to CASSSQQGHTEAFF.